This T cell receptor beta chain derives from a study of lymphopenia after photon versus proton radiotherapy. Study outcomes and limitations: After the lymphocyte nadir, photon-treated repertoires showed oligoclonal expansion, especially of CD8+ Temra cells. Relative stability marked proton patients; photon patients lost diversity and naive cells. Larger post-nadir TCR diversity loss correlated inversely with survival in deceased patients.

Here immunoSEQ multiplex PCR was the method, and the copy in TCRdb shows in-frame clones only, minus some. The sample records about 45,000 clones, 65% to 90% being singletons. Details on this clone: No antigen is known for it.

The clonotype originates from a man aged 35 to 55 with gastric cancer. The sample in question was peripheral blood, obtained from a patient treated with photon-based radiotherapy.

The CDR3 loop reads CASSYSRTGWAFF. CDR3 nucleotides: TGTGCCAGCAGTTACTCCCGGACAGGGTGGGCTTTCTTT. The chain employs TRBV6-5 and TRBJ1-1; TRBD1 agrees at 8 bases. This CDR3 is built from 13 residues. Germline V gene data show CDR1 as MNHEY and CDR2 as SVGAGI. V shed 0 bases, J shed 11 bases, and the junction held 5 bases outside the gene matches.